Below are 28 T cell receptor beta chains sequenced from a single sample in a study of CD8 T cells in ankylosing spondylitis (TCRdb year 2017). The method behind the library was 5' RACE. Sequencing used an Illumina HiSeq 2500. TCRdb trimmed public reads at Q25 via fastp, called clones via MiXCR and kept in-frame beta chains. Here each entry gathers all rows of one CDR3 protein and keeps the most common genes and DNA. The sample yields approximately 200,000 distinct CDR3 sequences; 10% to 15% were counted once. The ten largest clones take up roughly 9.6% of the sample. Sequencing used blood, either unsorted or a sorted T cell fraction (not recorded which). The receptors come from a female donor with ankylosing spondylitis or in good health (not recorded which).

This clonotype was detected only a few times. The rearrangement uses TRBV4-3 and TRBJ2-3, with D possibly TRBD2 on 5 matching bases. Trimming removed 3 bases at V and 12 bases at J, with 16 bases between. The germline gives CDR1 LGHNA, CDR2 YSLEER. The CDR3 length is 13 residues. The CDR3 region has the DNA TGCGCCAGCAGCCACGCCCGGGAACCCACACAGTATTTT. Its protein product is CASSHAREPTQYF.

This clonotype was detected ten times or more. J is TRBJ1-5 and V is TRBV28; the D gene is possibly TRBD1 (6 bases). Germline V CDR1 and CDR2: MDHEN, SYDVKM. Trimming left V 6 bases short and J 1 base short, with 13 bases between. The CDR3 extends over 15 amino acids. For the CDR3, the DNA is TGTGCCAGCAGGAATCTCGACAGGAGCAATCAGCCCCAGCATTTT. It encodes CASRNLDRSNQPQHF.

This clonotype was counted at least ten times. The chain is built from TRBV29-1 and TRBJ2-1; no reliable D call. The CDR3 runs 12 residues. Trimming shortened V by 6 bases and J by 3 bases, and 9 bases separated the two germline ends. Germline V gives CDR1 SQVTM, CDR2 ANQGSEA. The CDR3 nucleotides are TGCAGCGTCAGTAGCAGCTACAATGAGCAGTTCTTC. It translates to CSVSSSYNEQFF.

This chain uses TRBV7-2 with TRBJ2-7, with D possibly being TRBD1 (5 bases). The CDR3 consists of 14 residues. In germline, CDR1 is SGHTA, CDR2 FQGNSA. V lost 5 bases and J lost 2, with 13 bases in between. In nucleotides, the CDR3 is TGTGCCAGCAGCCCGAGGCAGGGTACCTACGAGCAGTACTTC. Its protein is CASSPRQGTYEQYF.

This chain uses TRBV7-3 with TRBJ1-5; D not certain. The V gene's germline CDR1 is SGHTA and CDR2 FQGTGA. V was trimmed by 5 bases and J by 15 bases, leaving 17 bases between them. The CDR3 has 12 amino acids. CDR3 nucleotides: TGTGCCAGCAGCCCTCAGAACGGACCCTTGCATTTT. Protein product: CASSPQNGPLHF.

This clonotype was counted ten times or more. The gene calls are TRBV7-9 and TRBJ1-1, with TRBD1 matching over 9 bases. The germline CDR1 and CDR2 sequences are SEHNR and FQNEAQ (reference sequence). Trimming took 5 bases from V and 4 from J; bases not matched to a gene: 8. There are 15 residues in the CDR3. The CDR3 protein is CASSGRDRVSTEAFF. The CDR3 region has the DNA TGTGCCAGCAGCGGGAGGGACAGGGTAAGCACTGAAGCTTTCTTT.

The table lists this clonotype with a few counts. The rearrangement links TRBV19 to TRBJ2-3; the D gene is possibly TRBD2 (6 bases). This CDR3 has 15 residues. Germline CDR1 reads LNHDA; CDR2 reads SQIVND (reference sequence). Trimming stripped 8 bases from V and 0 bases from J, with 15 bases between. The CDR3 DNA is TGTGCCAGTGCCGGGACTGGCATCAGCACAGATACGCAGTATTTT. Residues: CASAGTGISTDTQYF.

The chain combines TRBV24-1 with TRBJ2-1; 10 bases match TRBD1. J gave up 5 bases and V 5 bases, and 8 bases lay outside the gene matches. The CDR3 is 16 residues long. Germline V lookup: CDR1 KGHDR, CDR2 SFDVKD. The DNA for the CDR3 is TGTGCCACCAGTGGGCCGGGACAGGGGCTAAACAATGAGCAGTTCTTC. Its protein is CATSGPGQGLNNEQFF.

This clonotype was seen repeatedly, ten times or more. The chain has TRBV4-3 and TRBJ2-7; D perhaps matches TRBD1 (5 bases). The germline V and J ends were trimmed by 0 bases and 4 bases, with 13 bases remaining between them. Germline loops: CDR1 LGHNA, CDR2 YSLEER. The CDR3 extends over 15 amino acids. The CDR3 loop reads CASSQEFTGPYEQYF. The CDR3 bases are TGCGCCAGCAGCCAAGAATTTACAGGCCCGTACGAGCAGTACTTC.

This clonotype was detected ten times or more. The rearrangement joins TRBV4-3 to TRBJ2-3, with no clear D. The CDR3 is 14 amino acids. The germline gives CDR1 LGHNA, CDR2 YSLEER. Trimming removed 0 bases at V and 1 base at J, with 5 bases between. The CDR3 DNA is TGCGCCAGCAGCCAAGATGTGGGCACAGATACGCAGTATTTT. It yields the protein CASSQDVGTDTQYF.

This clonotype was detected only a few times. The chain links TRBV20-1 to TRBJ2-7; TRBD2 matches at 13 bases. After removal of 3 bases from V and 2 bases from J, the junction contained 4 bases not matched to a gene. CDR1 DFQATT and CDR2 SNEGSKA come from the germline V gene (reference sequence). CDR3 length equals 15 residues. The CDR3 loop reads CSARGLAGTTYEQYF. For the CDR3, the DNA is TGCAGTGCTAGGGGACTAGCGGGAACGACCTACGAGCAGTACTTC.

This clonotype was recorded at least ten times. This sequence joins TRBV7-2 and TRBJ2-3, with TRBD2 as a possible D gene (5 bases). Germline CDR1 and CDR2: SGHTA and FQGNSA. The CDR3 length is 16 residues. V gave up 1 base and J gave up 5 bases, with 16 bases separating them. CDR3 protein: CASSLGVGNQGDTQYF. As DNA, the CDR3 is TGTGCCAGCAGCTTAGGGGTCGGGAATCAAGGAGATACGCAGTATTTT.

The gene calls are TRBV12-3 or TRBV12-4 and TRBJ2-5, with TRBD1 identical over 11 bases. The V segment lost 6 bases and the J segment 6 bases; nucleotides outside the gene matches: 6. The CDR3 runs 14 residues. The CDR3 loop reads CASSGTGGFQTQYF. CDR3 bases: TGTGCCAGCAGCGGGACAGGGGGTTTTCAGACCCAGTACTTC.

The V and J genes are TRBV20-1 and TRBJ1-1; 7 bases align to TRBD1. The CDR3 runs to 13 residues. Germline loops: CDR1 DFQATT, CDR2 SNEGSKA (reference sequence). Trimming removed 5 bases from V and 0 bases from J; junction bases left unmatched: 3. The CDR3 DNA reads TGCAGTGCTTTAGGGGGCGTGAACACTGAAGCTTTCTTT. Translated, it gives CSALGGVNTEAFF.

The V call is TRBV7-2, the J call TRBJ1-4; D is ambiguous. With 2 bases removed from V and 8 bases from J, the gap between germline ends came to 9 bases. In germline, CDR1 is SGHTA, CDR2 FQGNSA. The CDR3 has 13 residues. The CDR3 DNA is TGTGCCAGCAGCTTAAAAAGATCCGAAAAACTGTTTTTT. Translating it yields CASSLKRSEKLFF.

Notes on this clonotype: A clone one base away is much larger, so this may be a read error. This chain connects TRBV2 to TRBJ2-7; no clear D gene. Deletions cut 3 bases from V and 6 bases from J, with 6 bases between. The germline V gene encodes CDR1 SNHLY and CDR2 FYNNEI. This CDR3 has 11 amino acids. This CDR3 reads CASSDGSEQYF. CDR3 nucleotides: TGTGCCAGCAGTGATGGATCCGAGCAGTACTTC.

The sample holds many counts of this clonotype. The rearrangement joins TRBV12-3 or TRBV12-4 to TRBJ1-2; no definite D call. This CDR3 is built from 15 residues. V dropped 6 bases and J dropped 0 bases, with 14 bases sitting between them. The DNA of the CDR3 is TGTGCCAGCAGAGACCTGGACGGAGCTAACTATGGCTACACCTTC. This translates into CASRDLDGANYGYTF.

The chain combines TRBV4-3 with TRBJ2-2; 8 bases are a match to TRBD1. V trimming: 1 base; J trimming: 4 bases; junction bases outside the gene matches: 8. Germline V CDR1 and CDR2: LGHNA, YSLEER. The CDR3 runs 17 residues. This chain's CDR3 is CASSQASRGLVTGELFF. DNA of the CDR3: TGCGCCAGCAGCCAAGCGAGCAGGGGGCTTGTCACCGGGGAGCTGTTTTTT.

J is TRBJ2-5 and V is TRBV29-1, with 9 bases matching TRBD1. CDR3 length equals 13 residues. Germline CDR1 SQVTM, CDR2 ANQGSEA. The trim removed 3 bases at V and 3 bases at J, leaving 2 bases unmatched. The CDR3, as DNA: TGCAGCGTTGAGGGGGACAGGGAAGAGACCCAGTACTTC. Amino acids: CSVEGDREETQYF.

CDR3 sequence: CAWSLSTGELFF. The CDR3 DNA is TGTGCCTGGAGTCTAAGCACCGGGGAGCTGTTTTTT. This chain connects TRBV30 to TRBJ2-2; D ambiguous. The CDR3 extends over 12 amino acids. Trimming took off 2 bases at V and 4 bases at J, with 5 bases between the two ends. Looked up from germline, CDR1 is GTSNPN and CDR2 is SVGIG (reference sequence). Full variable domain (outside the CDR3, taken from reference TRBV30 and TRBJ2-2): SQTIHQWPATLVQPVGSPLSLECTVEGTSNPNLYWYRQAAGRGLQLLFYSVGIGQISSEVPQNLSASRPQDRQFILSSKKLLLSDSGFYLCAWSLSTGELFFGEGSRLTVL.

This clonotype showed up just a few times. The CDR3 loop is CASSFATNGPAFF. DNA of the CDR3: TGTGCCAGCAGTTTCGCGACTAACGGTCCGGCTTTCTTT. This chain joins TRBV12-3 or TRBV12-4 and TRBJ1-1; D gene uncertain. There are 13 residues in the CDR3. V was shortened by 3 bases and J by 11 bases, with 16 bases between the two germline ends.

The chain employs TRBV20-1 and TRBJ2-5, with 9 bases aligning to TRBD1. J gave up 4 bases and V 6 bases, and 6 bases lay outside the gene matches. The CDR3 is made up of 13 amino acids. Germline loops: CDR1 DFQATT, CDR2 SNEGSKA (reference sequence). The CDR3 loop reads CSAEQGAGETQYF. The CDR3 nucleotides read TGCAGTGCGGAACAGGGGGCGGGAGAGACCCAGTACTTC.

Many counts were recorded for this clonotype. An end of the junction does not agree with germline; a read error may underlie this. DNA for the CDR3: TGTGCCAGCAGCCGAACCACGGGACAGGGTCCTCCCCGGTTC. Its translation: CASSRTTGQGPPRF. V gene TRBV28 combines with J gene TRBJ1-2, with 9 bases aligning to TRBD1. The V gene's germline CDR1 is MDHEN and CDR2 SYDVKM. The CDR3 contains 14 residues.

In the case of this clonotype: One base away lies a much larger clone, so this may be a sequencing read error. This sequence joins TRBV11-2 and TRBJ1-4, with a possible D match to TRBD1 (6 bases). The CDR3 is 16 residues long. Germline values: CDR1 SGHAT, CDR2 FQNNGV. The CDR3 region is CVSSQNRDPTNEKLFF. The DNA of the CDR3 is TGTGTCAGCAGCCAAAACAGGGACCCAACTAATGAAAAACTGTTTTTT.

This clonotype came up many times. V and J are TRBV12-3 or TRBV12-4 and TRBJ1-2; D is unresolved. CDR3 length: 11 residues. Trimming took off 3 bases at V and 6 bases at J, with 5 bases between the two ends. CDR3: CASSFADGYTF. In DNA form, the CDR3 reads TGTGCCAGCAGTTTCGCAGATGGCTACACCTTC.

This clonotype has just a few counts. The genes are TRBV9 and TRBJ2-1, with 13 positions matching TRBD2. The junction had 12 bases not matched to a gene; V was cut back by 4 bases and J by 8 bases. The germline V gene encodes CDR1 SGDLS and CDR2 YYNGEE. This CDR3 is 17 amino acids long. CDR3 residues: CASSPRLAGGLFDEQFF. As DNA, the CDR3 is TGTGCCAGCAGCCCGAGACTAGCGGGAGGCCTATTCGATGAGCAGTTCTTC.

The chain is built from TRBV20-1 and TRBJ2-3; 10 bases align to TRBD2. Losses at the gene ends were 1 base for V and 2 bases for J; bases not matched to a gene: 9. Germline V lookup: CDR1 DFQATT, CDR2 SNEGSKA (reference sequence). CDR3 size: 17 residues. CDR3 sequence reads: CSARVSGGPTFTDTQYF. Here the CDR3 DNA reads TGCAGTGCTAGAGTTAGCGGGGGGCCCACTTTCACAGATACGCAGTATTTT.

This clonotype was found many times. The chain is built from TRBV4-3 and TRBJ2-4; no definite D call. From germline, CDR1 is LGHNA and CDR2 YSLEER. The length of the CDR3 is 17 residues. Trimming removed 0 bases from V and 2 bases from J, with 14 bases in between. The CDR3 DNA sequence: TGCGCCAGCAGCCAAGATTTACAGCGATCGCCCAAAAACATTCAGTACTTC. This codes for CASSQDLQRSPKNIQYF.